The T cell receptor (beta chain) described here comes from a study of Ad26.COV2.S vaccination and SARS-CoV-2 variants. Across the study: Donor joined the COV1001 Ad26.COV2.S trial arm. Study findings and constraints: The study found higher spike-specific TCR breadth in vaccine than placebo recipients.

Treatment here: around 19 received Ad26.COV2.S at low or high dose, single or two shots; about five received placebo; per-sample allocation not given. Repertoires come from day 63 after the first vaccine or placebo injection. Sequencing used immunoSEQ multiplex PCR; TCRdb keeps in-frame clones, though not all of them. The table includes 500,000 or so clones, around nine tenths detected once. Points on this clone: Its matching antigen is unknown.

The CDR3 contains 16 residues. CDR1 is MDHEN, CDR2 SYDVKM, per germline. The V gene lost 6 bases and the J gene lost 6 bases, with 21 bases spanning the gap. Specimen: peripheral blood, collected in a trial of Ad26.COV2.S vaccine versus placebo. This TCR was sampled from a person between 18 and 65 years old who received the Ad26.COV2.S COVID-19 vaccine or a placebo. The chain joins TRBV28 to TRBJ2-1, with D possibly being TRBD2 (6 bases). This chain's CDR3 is CASRPTLAKWGNEQFF. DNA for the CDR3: TGTGCCAGCAGACCAACCCTAGCGAAATGGGGCAATGAGCAGTTCTTC. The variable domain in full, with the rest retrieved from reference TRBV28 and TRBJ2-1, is DVKVTQSSRYLVKRTGEKVFLECVQDMDHENMFWYRQDPGLGLRLIYFSYDVKMKEKGDIPEGYSVSREKKERFSLILESASTNQTSMYLCASRPTLAKWGNEQFFGPGTRLTVL.